The 9 T cell receptor beta chains reported below all come from one sample, sequenced in a study of response to subunit inactivated influenza vaccine. TCRdb called the RT-PCR reads again in MiXCR, with one record for every CDR3 protein. The table records 600,000 to 700,000 distinct CDR3 sequences, 14% of them present only once. The starting material was PBMCs from blood, obtained 14 to 15 days before vaccination. Receptor source: a man aged 50-59 years who received an inactivated influenza vaccine.

This clonotype was recorded at least ten times. The CDR3 protein is CASSQRDISDTQYF. The CDR3 DNA sequence: TGCGCCAGCAGCCAGCGGGACATTTCAGATACGCAGTATTTT. This chain joins TRBV4-1 and TRBJ2-3; perhaps D is TRBD1 or TRBD2 (6 bases each). V was shortened by 3 bases and J by 4 bases, with 11 bases between the two germline ends. This CDR3 spans 14 amino acids. Germline V gives CDR1 MGHRA, CDR2 YSYEKL.

The CDR3 DNA follows: TGTGCCAGCAGCCAAGAAACAGGAAGCGGGAACACTGAAGCTTTCTTT. It codes for CASSQETGSGNTEAFF. This chain links TRBV4-2 with TRBJ1-1; possibly TRBD1 for D (5 bases). The CDR3 sequence is 16 residues long. CDR1 and CDR2 from the germline V gene are LGHNA and YNFKEQ. V was pared by 0 bases and J by 1 base, with 12 bases between.

Only a few counts were recorded for this clonotype. Relative to the germline gene, one junction end is altered; a read error may explain this. The chain couples TRBV14 to TRBJ2-1, with a weak D call TRBD2 (5 bases). There are 16 residues in the CDR3. CDR1 is SGHDN, CDR2 FVKESK, per germline. The DNA of the CDR3 is TGTGCCAGCAACCAAGCACTAGGGTCTCAGGACAATGAGCAGTTCTTC. Protein product: CASNQALGSQDNEQFF.

The V gene is TRBV28, the J gene TRBJ1-1; 7 nucleotides match TRBD1. The CDR3 is 14 residues long. The ends lost 6 bases at V and 5 bases at J; junction bases unmatched: 9. CDR1 and CDR2 (germline): MDHEN, SYDVKM. The CDR3 bases are TGTGCCAGCAGACGACACCGGGACAGTACTGAAGCTTTCTTT. Translation gives CASRRHRDSTEAFF.

This clonotype was observed at least ten times. The chain has TRBV12-3 or TRBV12-4 and TRBJ1-2; D is unresolved. The CDR3 extends over 14 amino acids. V lost 6 bases to trimming and J lost 9 bases, with 20 bases between them. CDR3 sequence: CASSPSHGLGSYTF. CDR3 bases: TGTGCCAGCAGCCCCTCACACGGTCTAGGAAGCTACACCTTC.

This clonotype turned up a few times. The chain recombines TRBV5-1 with TRBJ1-2; D is unclear. Trimming pared 0 bases from V and 4 bases from J, leaving 13 bases between. The CDR3 is 15 amino acids. Germline assignment: CDR1 SGHRS and CDR2 YFSETQ. Here the CDR3 reads CASSLDAGPLYGYTF. The CDR3 nucleotides are TGCGCCAGCAGCTTGGATGCAGGACCACTCTATGGCTACACCTTC.

CDR3 DNA: TGTGCCATCAGTGGACAGGCTAGCGGGAGCAATGAGCAGTTCTTC. Residues: CAISGQASGSNEQFF. The gene calls are TRBV10-3 and TRBJ2-1; the match to TRBD2 covers 10 bases. The CDR3 contains 15 residues. The V gene's germline CDR1 is ENHRY and CDR2 SYGVKD. The trim removed 4 bases at V and 6 bases at J, leaving 6 bases unmatched.

The V and J genes are TRBV6-2 or TRBV6-3 and TRBJ2-7, with D perhaps matching TRBD2 (6 bases). This CDR3 is built from 15 residues. CDR1 is MNHEY, CDR2 SVGEGT, per germline. The V and J ends lost 4 bases and 4 bases respectively, with 17 bases between them. CDR3 loop: CASSLAFAGPYEQYF. In DNA, the CDR3 is TGTGCCAGCAGTTTGGCTTTCGCGGGGCCGTACGAGCAGTACTTC.

This clonotype showed up just a few times. The rearrangement links TRBV5-1 to TRBJ1-2; possible D gene TRBD1, 5 bases. V lost 4 bases, J lost 4 bases, and 14 bases lay in between. Germline V lookup: CDR1 SGHRS, CDR2 YFSETQ. CDR3 length: 14 residues. In DNA, the CDR3 is TGCGCCAGCAGCGAATCCGGGACGAGCTATGGCTACACCTTC. It codes for CASSESGTSYGYTF. The whole variable domain, remainder taken from reference TRBV5-1 and TRBJ1-2, is KAGVTQTPRYLIKTRGQQVTLSCSPISGHRSVSWYQQTPGQGLQFLFEYFSETQRNKGNFPGRFSGRQFSNSRSEMNVSTLELGDSALYLCASSESGTSYGYTFGSGTRLTVV.